This T cell receptor beta chain was sequenced for a study of high-grade serous ovarian cancer treatment subgroups. At the level of the study: Each sample yielded on average around 7,300 unique TCR beta rearrangements from roughly 15,000 reads.

Sequenced by immunoSEQ multiplex PCR; TCRdb stores in-frame clones only, minus some. The table lists 10,000 to 12,000 clones, 55% to 70% of them singletons. Per the germline V gene, CDR1 is GTSNPN and CDR2 is SVGIG (reference sequence). V lost 5 bases, J lost 0 bases, and 14 bases lay in between. CDR3 length: 15 amino acids. Overall study results and limits: Bulk tumor TCR sequencing gave no spatial information. Different patients shared almost no repertoire; same-patient tumors shared about 0.11 to 0.79. Repertoire analysis covered CDR3 alone, not CDR1 or CDR2.

This clone came up once. Its antigen is still unknown. The tumor samples were collected prior to definitive surgery or chemotherapy. Sequenced sample: tumor tissue. The J gene is TRBJ1-5, the V gene TRBV30; D is ambiguous. The clonotype originates from a human donor with high-grade serous ovarian cancer. The DNA of the CDR3 is TGTGCCTGGGACCGAGGCACAGTTAGCAATCAGCCCCAGCATTTT. This translates into CAWDRGTVSNQPQHF.